Following are 25 T cell receptor beta chains from one sample sequenced in a study of Ad26.COV2.S vaccination and SARS-CoV-2 variants. Documented treatment: around 19 received Ad26.COV2.S at low or high dose, single or two shots; roughly five received placebo; per-sample allocation not given. The study sampled participants on day 63 after the first vaccine or placebo injection. Assay used: immunoSEQ multiplex PCR; TCRdb lists only in-frame clones, some missing. The sample contains about 400,000 clones, 75% to 90% of which appear only once. This sample comprised peripheral blood, obtained in a trial of Ad26.COV2.S vaccine versus placebo. The origin of the receptors is a person between 18 and 65 years old who received the Ad26.COV2.S COVID-19 vaccine or a placebo.

Comment on this clone: One junction end disagrees with the germline gene, perhaps due to a read error. As DNA, the CDR3 is TGTGCCAGCAGTCACTCCGGGACAGGGGTTCGGGAGCAGTACTTC. It specifies CASSHSGTGVREQYF. This sequence joins TRBV6-5 and TRBJ2-7; 10 positions agree with TRBD1. The CDR3 has 15 residues. The germline V gene has CDR1 MNHEY and CDR2 SVGAGI.

This clone showed up just a few times. The chain has TRBV28 and TRBJ2-7; D uncertain. The germline CDR1 and CDR2 sequences are MDHEN and SYDVKM. V dropped 4 bases and J dropped 0 bases, with 10 bases sitting between them. The CDR3 sequence is 14 residues long. CDR3 region: CASSSTESSYEQYF. Here the CDR3 DNA reads TGTGCCAGCAGTTCGACGGAAAGCTCCTACGAGCAGTACTTC. The complete variable domain, with remaining parts taken from reference TRBV28 and TRBJ2-7, reads DVKVTQSSRYLVKRTGEKVFLECVQDMDHENMFWYRQDPGLGLRLIYFSYDVKMKEKGDIPEGYSVSREKKERFSLILESASTNQTSMYLCASSSTESSYEQYFGPGTRLTVT.

This chain links TRBV27 with TRBJ2-3; D not resolved. V was pared by 2 bases and J by 4 bases, with 10 bases between. CDR3 length: 14 residues. Germline V gene data show CDR1 as MNHEY and CDR2 as SMNVEV (reference sequence). The CDR3 DNA sequence: TGTGCCAGCAGTTTAGACGCGTATCCAGATACGCAGTATTTT. Translation: CASSLDAYPDTQYF.

This clone was seen a few times. One end of the junction varies from germline; a read error may be responsible. This chain links TRBV6-1 with TRBJ1-5, with D maybe TRBD1 (5 bases). This CDR3 spans 14 amino acids. The germline V gene encodes CDR1 MNHNS and CDR2 SASEGT. CDR3 amino acids: CASSDPGSSQPQHF. DNA for the CDR3: TGTGCCAGCAGTGACCCAGGGAGCAGTCAGCCCCAGCATTTT.

This chain connects TRBV13 to TRBJ2-3; 11 bases are shared with TRBD2. The CDR3 is made up of 16 amino acids. Per the germline V gene, CDR1 is PRHDT and CDR2 is FYEKMQ (reference sequence). V was clipped by 5 bases and J by 2 bases; unmatched bases: 6. The CDR3 DNA reads TGTGCCAGCAGCATAGCGGGAGGGCCCCTCACAGATACGCAGTATTTT. As protein: CASSIAGGPLTDTQYF.

This chain joins TRBV5-1 and TRBJ1-1; tentatively, D is TRBD1 (5 bases). CDR1 and CDR2 from the germline V gene are SGHRS and YFSETQ. V lost 5 bases and J lost 4, with 12 bases in between. CDR3 length: 13 amino acids. DNA for the CDR3: TGCGCCAGCAGTCAGGGTTGGGGCACTGAAGCTTTCTTT. This gives the protein CASSQGWGTEAFF.

This clone has just a few counts. Other nucleotide sequences from this sample produce the same CDR3. V usage is TRBV9 and J usage is TRBJ1-2; D gene ambiguous. The V gene lost 0 bases and the J gene lost 2 bases, with 5 bases spanning the gap. Germline CDR1 SGDLS, CDR2 YYNGEE. The CDR3 has 13 amino acids. The chain's CDR3 is CASSVEVNYGYTF. CDR3 DNA: TGTGCCAGCAGCGTAGAAGTAAACTATGGCTACACCTTC.

This chain connects TRBV2 to TRBJ1-1, with D perhaps matching TRBD1 (5 bases). Looked up from germline, CDR1 is SNHLY and CDR2 is FYNNEI. V lost 0 bases to trimming and J lost 7 bases, with 15 bases between them. The CDR3 covers 15 residues. CDR3 residues: CASSEARGDRVEAFF. CDR3 sequence (DNA): TGTGCCAGCAGTGAAGCGCGGGGGGACCGGGTTGAAGCTTTCTTT.

The chain carries TRBV5-5 and TRBJ1-1, with D possibly TRBD1 on 6 matching bases. CDR3 size: 14 residues. Trimming pared 4 bases from V and 1 base from J, leaving 11 bases between. In germline, CDR1 is SGHKS, CDR2 YYEKEE (reference sequence). The CDR3 nucleotides are TGTGCCAGCAGCCGTACAGGGTCGAACACTGAAGCTTTCTTT. This encodes CASSRTGSNTEAFF.

This chain connects TRBV2 to TRBJ2-6; D is undetermined. V lost 3 bases and J lost 3, with 9 bases in between. CDR1 is SNHLY, CDR2 FYNNEI, per germline. This CDR3 spans 15 amino acids. CDR3: CASSENRLGANVLTF. In nucleotides, the CDR3 is TGTGCCAGCAGTGAGAACAGACTTGGGGCCAACGTCCTGACTTTC.

The rearrangement joins TRBV6-5 to TRBJ2-1; D unclear. Germline loops: CDR1 MNHEY, CDR2 SVGAGI. Trimming left V 8 bases short and J 8 bases short, with 10 bases between. The CDR3 is 11 amino acids. CDR3 nucleotide sequence: TGTGCCAGCGGTTTTTTGGATGAGCAGTTCTTC. Amino acids: CASGFLDEQFF.

V is TRBV5-5 and J is TRBJ2-2; D might be TRBD1 or TRBD2, each matching 6 bases. V lost 5 bases and J lost 0, with 20 bases in between. The CDR3 runs to 18 residues. Germline V CDR1 and CDR2: SGHKS, YYEKEE (reference sequence). CDR3 residues: CASSHSSPGAANTGELFF. DNA for the CDR3: TGTGCCAGCAGTCACTCATCCCCGGGGGCCGCGAACACCGGGGAGCTGTTTTTT.

The CDR3, as DNA: TGTGCCAGCAGCTTGATACTAGCGGGATTCTACAATGAGCAGTTCTTC. Amino acid sequence: CASSLILAGFYNEQFF. The chain carries TRBV11-2 and TRBJ2-1, with 10 bases that match TRBD2. The germline gives CDR1 SGHAT, CDR2 FQNNGV. J was trimmed by 3 bases and V by 3 bases; bases with no gene match: 5. CDR3 length equals 16 residues. The complete variable domain, with remaining parts taken from reference TRBV11-2 and TRBJ2-1, reads EAGVAQSPRYKIIEKRQSVAFWCNPISGHATLYWYQQILGQGPKLLIQFQNNGVVDDSQLPKDRFSAERLKGVDSTLKIQPAKLEDSAVYLCASSLILAGFYNEQFFGPGTRLTVL.

This clone was seen a handful of times. The same CDR3 is also encoded by other DNA sequences in this sample. The CDR3 region has the DNA TGTGCCAGCAGCTTGGGACAGGGGAGGACTGAAGCTTTCTTT. Residues: CASSLGQGRTEAFF. V usage is TRBV6-5 and J usage is TRBJ1-1, with 10 bases fitting TRBD1. V gave up 6 bases and J gave up 5 bases; unmatched junction bases: 6. CDR3 length: 14 residues. The germline V gene has CDR1 MNHEY and CDR2 SVGAGI.

This clone came up a few times. The chain has TRBV27 and TRBJ2-7; perhaps TRBD2 as D (6 bases). Germline CDR1 and CDR2: MNHEY and SMNVEV (reference sequence). Trimming removed 4 bases from V and 5 bases from J, with 15 bases in between. The CDR3 consists of 14 residues. The CDR3 DNA sequence: TGTGCCAGCAGTTGGAGGGCCCCTCAGAACGAGCAGTACTTC. Translated: CASSWRAPQNEQYF.

CDR3 nucleotide sequence: TGTGCCAGCAGCGTAGGAGCAGCCTACGAGCAGTACTTC. Its translation is CASSVGAAYEQYF. The chain uses TRBV9 and TRBJ2-7, with no clear D. The V gene's germline CDR1 is SGDLS and CDR2 YYNGEE. With 0 bases removed from V and 2 bases from J, the gap between germline ends came to 6 bases. This CDR3 comprises 13 residues.

This sequence joins TRBV5-6 and TRBJ2-7; no clear D. Germline V CDR1 and CDR2: SGHDT, YYEEEE. The CDR3 runs 13 residues. Trimming took 1 base from V and 6 from J, leaving 11 bases between them. CDR3 DNA sequence: TGTGCCAGCAGCTTGTACACCCTCCGCGAGCAGTACTTC. Protein sequence: CASSLYTLREQYF.

The chain is built from TRBV7-2 and TRBJ2-5, with D possibly matching TRBD1 (7 bases). V was trimmed by 1 base and J by 6 bases, leaving 15 bases between them. This CDR3 has 15 amino acids. Germline-derived CDR1 and CDR2 are SGHTA and FQGNSA. The CDR3 bases are TGTGCCAGCAGCTTAGACTCCGCAGGGGGGAAGACCCAGTACTTC. Translated: CASSLDSAGGKTQYF.

V and J are TRBV4-1 and TRBJ2-1; D is possibly TRBD1 or TRBD2 (5 bases each). Deletions cut 4 bases from V and 4 bases from J, with 14 bases between. This CDR3 has 15 amino acids. CDR1 MGHRA and CDR2 YSYEKL come from the germline V gene. The CDR3 region is CASSLGHGAYNEQFF. As DNA, the CDR3 is TGCGCCAGCAGCCTCGGACACGGGGCGTACAATGAGCAGTTCTTC.

The chain couples TRBV11-2 to TRBJ2-3; TRBD2 matches at 14 bases. V was clipped by 4 bases and J by 3 bases; unmatched bases: 6. The CDR3 consists of 17 residues. CDR1 and CDR2 from the germline V gene are SGHAT and FQNNGV. The CDR3: CASSSAGTSGRTDTQYF. For the CDR3, the DNA is TGTGCCAGCAGCTCAGCTGGGACTAGCGGGAGAACAGATACGCAGTATTTT.

This CDR3 reads CASSLETNQPQHF. CDR3 nucleotide sequence: TGTGCCAGCAGCTTGGAAACTAATCAGCCCCAGCATTTT. The chain employs TRBV5-4 and TRBJ1-5; D unresolved. This CDR3 is built from 13 residues. Trimming removed 0 bases at V and 4 bases at J, with 5 bases between. Germline V gene data show CDR1 as SGHNT and CDR2 as YYREEE (reference sequence).

The chain uses TRBV4-3 and TRBJ2-1; TRBD2 agrees at 8 bases. CDR1 and CDR2 (germline): LGHNA, YSLEER. CDR3 size: 16 residues. The J segment lost 6 bases and the V segment lost 3 bases, leaving 10 bases of the junction unmatched. CDR3 loop: CASSQSRELAGNEQFF. CDR3 DNA: TGCGCCAGCAGCCAGTCTAGGGAGCTAGCGGGCAATGAGCAGTTCTTC.

There are many counts of this clone. The V gene is TRBV6-2 or TRBV6-3, the J gene TRBJ1-5; 7 bases fit TRBD1. The germline V gene has CDR1 MNHEY and CDR2 SVGEGT. CDR3 length equals 15 residues. Germline trimming cut 0 bases from V and 6 bases from J; bases unmatched to any gene: 5. In nucleotides, the CDR3 is TGTGCCAGCAGTTACTCGGAGGGGGCGAGTCAGCCCCAGCATTTT. It encodes CASSYSEGASQPQHF.

This chain's CDR3 is CASSLVPQREGRTGELFF. The CDR3 nucleotides read TGTGCCAGCAGCTTAGTCCCCCAGCGGGAGGGCCGCACCGGGGAGCTGTTTTTT. This chain connects TRBV7-2 to TRBJ2-2; TRBD2 matches at 10 bases. The CDR3 sequence is 18 residues long. The germline V gene encodes CDR1 SGHTA and CDR2 FQGNSA. Trimming took 1 base from V and 4 from J; bases not matched to a gene: 9.

The genes are TRBV9 and TRBJ2-3; the D gene is possibly TRBD2 (6 bases). Germline CDR1 reads SGDLS; CDR2 reads YYNGEE. The CDR3 totals 16 residues. Trimming stripped 4 bases from V and 1 base from J, with 16 bases between. This CDR3 is CASSSRRETGTDTQYF. In nucleotides, the CDR3 is TGTGCCAGCAGCTCCCGACGGGAGACGGGCACAGATACGCAGTATTTT. Complete variable domain (other parts from reference TRBV9 and TRBJ2-3): DSGVTQTPKHLITATGQRVTLRCSPRSGDLSVYWYQQSLDQGLQFLIQYYNGEERAKGNILERFSAQQFPDLHSELNLSSLELGDSALYFCASSSRRETGTDTQYFGPGTRLTVL.